Below, 32 T cell receptor beta chains from the same sample are listed, as sequenced in a study of beta chain features in type 1 diabetes. The authors reverse transcribed all of the isolated RNA, so sequencing captured expressed TCRB transcripts. The assay was immunoSEQ multiplex PCR, and TCRdb's table has in-frame clones only and misses some. The repertoire includes hundreds of thousands of clones, around 12% of them detected once, and less than 0.02% sits in the top ten. Sequenced: naive CD4+ T cells from blood. These receptors were taken from a young man in good health.

There are a few counts of this clone. This rearrangement joins TRBV9 to TRBJ2-3, with D tentatively TRBD2 (7 bases). The germline CDR1 and CDR2 sequences are SGDLS and YYNGEE. The CDR3 is 14 amino acids. V lost 4 bases, J lost 9 bases, and 18 bases lay in between. The CDR3 region is CASSRWGGLETQYF. The CDR3 DNA reads as TGTGCCAGCAGCAGATGGGGGGGCCTGGAAACGCAGTATTTT. Complete variable domain (other parts from reference TRBV9 and TRBJ2-3): DSGVTQTPKHLITATGQRVTLRCSPRSGDLSVYWYQQSLDQGLQFLIQYYNGEERAKGNILERFSAQQFPDLHSELNLSSLELGDSALYFCASSRWGGLETQYFGPGTRLTVL.

Only a few counts were recorded for this clone. The chain uses TRBV30 and TRBJ2-7; 8 bases agree with TRBD1. The CDR3 is made up of 13 amino acids. V was clipped by 0 bases and J by 9 bases; unmatched bases: 7. The germline V gene encodes CDR1 GTSNPN and CDR2 SVGIG (reference sequence). The CDR3 here is CAWSVDRGVGQYF. The CDR3 region has the DNA TGTGCCTGGAGTGTAGACAGGGGAGTGGGGCAGTACTTC.

The rearrangement links TRBV6-5 to TRBJ2-2, with 8 positions matching TRBD1. The CDR3 spans 15 residues. Unmatched junction bases numbered 2, after V lost 4 bases and J lost 1 base. Germline V gene sequence: CDR1 MNHEY, CDR2 SVGAGI. The CDR3 is CASSSGTGNTGELFF. In DNA form, the CDR3 reads TGTGCCAGCAGTTCCGGGACAGGGAACACCGGGGAGCTGTTTTTT.

In this sample, this clone turned up a few times. For the CDR3, the DNA is TGTGCCAGCAGTGCGGGCGGCACCGGGGAGCTGTTTTTT. Its protein product is CASSAGGTGELFF. The chain links TRBV28 to TRBJ2-2, with D perhaps TRBD2 (5 bases). The CDR3 spans 13 residues. Trimming left V 5 bases short and J 4 bases short, with 8 bases between. Germline V lookup: CDR1 MDHEN, CDR2 SYDVKM. The entire variable domain, with the rest obtained from reference TRBV28 and TRBJ2-2, is as follows: DVKVTQSSRYLVKRTGEKVFLECVQDMDHENMFWYRQDPGLGLRLIYFSYDVKMKEKGDIPEGYSVSREKKERFSLILESASTNQTSMYLCASSAGGTGELFFGEGSRLTVL.

The V and J genes are TRBV7-8 and TRBJ2-7, with TRBD2 identical over 9 bases. The CDR3 has 15 amino acids. In germline, CDR1 is SGHVS, CDR2 FQNEAQ. V was pared by 6 bases and J by 6 bases, with 12 bases of the junction left unmatched. The CDR3 region is CASRVAGGPAFEQYF. The CDR3 region has the DNA TGTGCCAGCAGGGTGGCGGGGGGGCCGGCTTTCGAGCAGTACTTC.

V gene TRBV5-1 combines with J gene TRBJ2-5; possible D gene TRBD2, 6 bases. V lost 6 bases, J lost 2 bases, and 11 bases lay in between. Germline V gene sequence: CDR1 SGHRS, CDR2 YFSETQ. The CDR3 consists of 13 residues. The CDR3 DNA reads TGCGCCAGCATGGTGGGGGGACAAGAGACCCAGTACTTC. It codes for CASMVGGQETQYF.

CDR3 sequence: CASSVGQQYEQYF. The CDR3 DNA sequence: TGTGCCAGCAGCGTGGGACAGCAGTACGAGCAGTACTTC. The J gene is TRBJ2-7, the V gene TRBV7-3, with 7 bases that match TRBD1. J lost 4 bases, V lost 5 bases, and 5 bases had no gene match. The CDR3 loop spans 13 amino acids. Germline V gene data show CDR1 as SGHTA and CDR2 as FQGTGA. The complete variable domain, with remaining parts taken from reference TRBV7-3 and TRBJ2-7, reads GAGVSQTPSNKVTEKGKYVELRCDPISGHTALYWYRQSLGQGPEFLIYFQGTGAADDSGLPNDRFFAVRPEGSVSTLKIQRTERGDSAVYLCASSVGQQYEQYFGPGTRLTVT.

This clone has only a few counts. The V gene is TRBV7-6, the J gene TRBJ1-1; no reliable D call. Germline V gene lookup returns CDR1 SGHVS and CDR2 FNYEAQ. CDR3 length: 13 residues. Trimming shortened V by 1 base and J by 1 base, and 4 bases separated the two germline ends. CDR3 DNA sequence: TGTGCCAGCAGCTTAGATCAGAACACTGAAGCTTTCTTT. Translating it yields CASSLDQNTEAFF.

The chain has TRBV11-3 and TRBJ2-4; D gene uncertain. Germline assignment: CDR1 SGHNT and CDR2 YENEEA. This CDR3 is 13 amino acids long. The germline V and J ends were trimmed by 9 bases and 0 bases, with 9 bases remaining between them. CDR3 sequence (DNA): TGTGCCAGAATTCTTCTAGCCAAAAACATTCAGTACTTC. Protein product: CARILLAKNIQYF.

This clone was picked up a small number of times. The chain combines TRBV13 with TRBJ1-3; D possibly corresponds to TRBD1 (6 bases). Per germline, CDR1 PRHDT and CDR2 FYEKMQ (reference sequence). CDR3 length: 14 residues. V was pared by 7 bases and J by 5 bases, with 15 bases between. This chain's CDR3 is CASMGTDRRNTIYF. CDR3 coding DNA: TGTGCCAGCATGGGTACCGACAGGCGAAACACCATATATTTT.

The rearrangement uses TRBV7-9 and TRBJ2-7; 8 positions agree with TRBD1. J lost 2 bases, V lost 5 bases, and 5 bases had no gene match. The CDR3 totals 14 residues. Germline V gene lookup returns CDR1 SEHNR and CDR2 FQNEAQ (reference sequence). Here the CDR3 reads CASSPTGGTYEQYF. CDR3 in DNA: TGTGCCAGCAGCCCAACAGGGGGAACCTACGAGCAGTACTTC.

This chain connects TRBV15 to TRBJ2-6; TRBD2 might be the D (5 bases). Germline assignment: CDR1 LNHNV and CDR2 YYDKDF (reference sequence). V dropped 1 base and J dropped 4 bases, with 11 bases sitting between them. The CDR3 runs 16 residues. This CDR3 reads CATSRGMSGGANVLTF. CDR3 nucleotides: TGTGCCACCAGCAGAGGGATGTCGGGGGGGGCCAACGTCCTGACTTTC.

The chain is built from TRBV19 and TRBJ2-7; the match to TRBD1 covers 8 bases. CDR1 and CDR2 (germline): LNHDA, SQIVND (reference sequence). V dropped 6 bases and J dropped 2; count of bases not matched to a gene: 6. CDR3 size: 14 residues. The CDR3 nucleotides read TGTGCCAGTAGAGCCCCGGACAGGGCCTACGAGCAGTACTTC. As protein: CASRAPDRAYEQYF. The full variable domain, with the rest looked up from reference TRBV19 and TRBJ2-7, is DGGITQSPKYLFRKEGQNVTLSCEQNLNHDAMYWYRQDPGQGLRLIYYSQIVNDFQKGDIAEGYSVSREKKESFPLTVTSAQKNPTAFYLCASRAPDRAYEQYFGPGTRLTVT.

This clone has more than one count but fewer than ten. The chain joins TRBV19 to TRBJ2-3, with 8 bases that match TRBD2. Germline CDR1 and CDR2: LNHDA and SQIVND (reference sequence). This CDR3 is 15 amino acids long. J was trimmed by 6 bases and V by 6 bases; bases with no gene match: 11. CDR3 nucleotide sequence: TGTGCCAGTAGGCCGGGGGGGCGCACTCTGGATACGCAGTATTTT. This codes for CASRPGGRTLDTQYF.

In its sample, this clone was seen a few times. The chain has TRBV6-1 and TRBJ2-1; 9 positions agree with TRBD2. Germline V gives CDR1 MNHNS, CDR2 SASEGT. This CDR3 is 15 amino acids long. V lost 6 bases, J lost 5 bases, and 8 bases stayed unmatched. The CDR3 DNA reads as TGTGCCAGCAGGAGATTGGCGGGGGGGCACAATGAGCAGTTCTTC. This gives the protein CASRRLAGGHNEQFF.

This clone has more than one count but fewer than ten. J is TRBJ1-1 and V is TRBV27, with TRBD1 matching over 7 bases. The V segment lost 7 bases and the J segment 8 bases; nucleotides outside the gene matches: 7. The V gene's germline CDR1 is MNHEY and CDR2 SMNVEV (reference sequence). The CDR3 runs to 12 residues. The CDR3 coding sequence is TGTGCCAGCAAAAACCGGGACAGAGAAGCTTTCTTT. Encoded protein: CASKNRDREAFF.

This rearrangement joins TRBV7-3 to TRBJ2-1; 10 nucleotides align to TRBD1. This CDR3 has 15 amino acids. V lost 5 bases and J lost 2; bases outside the gene matches: 3. Germline V gene sequence: CDR1 SGHTA, CDR2 FQGTGA. CDR3 residues: CASSAGTGAYNEQFF. CDR3 DNA sequence: TGTGCCAGCAGCGCCGGGACAGGGGCCTACAATGAGCAGTTCTTC.

V is TRBV4-2 and J is TRBJ1-2; tentatively, D is TRBD1 (5 bases). Germline V gives CDR1 LGHNA, CDR2 YNFKEQ. The CDR3 spans 12 residues. V lost 2 bases and J 11 bases, leaving 12 bases between the germline ends. CDR3 DNA: TGTGCCAGCAGCCAAACCGACAGAGGTTACACCTTC. Protein: CASSQTDRGYTF.

This sequence joins TRBV7-3 and TRBJ2-2; a possible D gene is TRBD1 (5 bases). Germline CDR1 SGHTA, CDR2 FQGTGA. The CDR3 sequence is 16 residues long. The ends were cut back, 4 bases at V and 2 bases at J, with 14 bases in the middle. The CDR3 sequence: CASSSDDRFNTGELFF. CDR3 nucleotide sequence: TGTGCCAGCAGCTCCGACGACAGATTCAACACCGGGGAGCTGTTTTTT.

This clone has a handful of counts. CDR3 protein: CASRGRGRGSYEQYF. In DNA form, the CDR3 reads TGTGCCAGCAGGGGGCGGGGACGGGGCTCCTACGAGCAGTACTTC. This sequence joins TRBV28 and TRBJ2-7, with D possibly being TRBD2 (6 bases). The CDR3 is made up of 15 amino acids. CDR1 is MDHEN, CDR2 SYDVKM, per germline. V gave up 6 bases and J gave up 0 bases, with 15 bases separating them.

This clone was counted a single time. This chain connects TRBV30 to TRBJ2-1, with 13 bases fitting TRBD2. V lost 3 bases and J lost 5; bases outside the gene matches: 4. Germline-derived CDR1 and CDR2 are GTSNPN and SVGIG (reference sequence). The CDR3 runs to 15 residues. The CDR3, as DNA: TGTGCCTGGAGACAGGGACTAGCGGGAAACAATGAGCAGTTCTTC. It codes for CAWRQGLAGNNEQFF.

This clone was observed a handful of times. V usage is TRBV30 and J usage is TRBJ1-2, with TRBD1 matching 12 bases. CDR1 and CDR2 from the germline V gene are GTSNPN and SVGIG (reference sequence). J was trimmed by 7 bases and V by 8 bases; bases with no gene match: 5. The CDR3 contains 12 residues. The CDR3: CAGDRGQGGYTF. The DNA of the CDR3 is TGTGCCGGGGACAGGGGGCAAGGTGGCTACACCTTC. Full variable domain (missing parts from reference TRBV30 and TRBJ1-2): SQTIHQWPATLVQPVGSPLSLECTVEGTSNPNLYWYRQAAGRGLQLLFYSVGIGQISSEVPQNLSASRPQDRQFILSSKKLLLSDSGFYLCAGDRGQGGYTFGSGTRLTVV.

The gene calls are TRBV5-4 and TRBJ1-5, with D uncertain. Germline V gene data show CDR1 as SGHNT and CDR2 as YYREEE (reference sequence). Trimming took off 5 bases at V and 4 bases at J, with 10 bases between the two ends. The CDR3 length is 13 residues. The CDR3 here is CASSKAGNQPQHF. The CDR3 DNA reads as TGTGCCAGCAGTAAGGCGGGAAATCAGCCCCAGCATTTT.

This clone was seen a handful of times. The chain uses TRBV4-2 and TRBJ1-2; 8 nucleotides align to TRBD1. The germline gives CDR1 LGHNA, CDR2 YNFKEQ. The CDR3 consists of 16 residues. J lost 7 bases, V lost 0 bases, and 10 bases had no gene match. The CDR3 spells CASSQDYRQGLTGYTF. The CDR3 DNA reads as TGTGCCAGCAGCCAAGACTATCGACAGGGGCTTACTGGCTACACCTTC.

This clone has a handful of counts. The chain links TRBV7-2 to TRBJ1-1; 9 nucleotides agree with TRBD1. Unmatched junction bases numbered 2, after V lost 5 bases and J lost 4 bases. Germline CDR1 is SGHTA and CDR2 is FQGNSA. The CDR3 is 13 residues long. CDR3 bases: TGTGCCAGCAGCCAACAGGGGGCCACTGAAGCTTTCTTT. It specifies CASSQQGATEAFF.

The V and J genes are TRBV7-3 and TRBJ2-7; TRBD1 matches 7 bases. CDR1 and CDR2 (germline): SGHTA, FQGTGA. The CDR3 length is 14 residues. V shed 4 bases, J shed 6 bases, and the junction held 9 bases outside the gene matches. The CDR3 protein is CASSSRTGGSEQYF. The CDR3 DNA sequence: TGTGCCAGCAGCTCACGGACAGGAGGATCCGAGCAGTACTTC.

The chain links TRBV7-2 to TRBJ1-2; 7 bases are shared with TRBD1. CDR3 length: 14 residues. CDR1 and CDR2 from the germline V gene are SGHTA and FQGNSA. The J segment lost 3 bases and the V segment lost 5 bases, leaving 6 bases of the junction unmatched. The CDR3 region is CASSPGQLHYGYTF. The CDR3 DNA reads TGTGCCAGCAGCCCGGGACAGCTCCACTATGGCTACACCTTC.

This rearrangement joins TRBV9 to TRBJ2-3, with D uncertain. The V gene's germline CDR1 is SGDLS and CDR2 YYNGEE. This CDR3 comprises 13 residues. Trimming pared 4 bases from V and 0 bases from J, leaving 6 bases between. Here the CDR3 reads CASSITSTDTQYF. Here the CDR3 DNA reads TGTGCCAGCAGCATAACTAGCACAGATACGCAGTATTTT.

This clone was observed a few times. This chain connects TRBV4-1 to TRBJ2-5; weak D call: TRBD1 (6 bases). CDR3 size: 18 residues. V lost 3 bases, J lost 6 bases, and 26 bases lay in between. Germline loops: CDR1 MGHRA, CDR2 YSYEKL. The CDR3 here is CASSQRGHRDTGLKTQYF. CDR3 nucleotides: TGCGCCAGCAGCCAGAGGGGCCACCGGGACACGGGTTTAAAGACCCAGTACTTC.

The J gene is TRBJ2-7, the V gene TRBV6-6; D gene unclear. V lost 8 bases to trimming and J lost 6 bases, with 11 bases between them. The germline gives CDR1 MNHNY, CDR2 SVGAGI (reference sequence). The CDR3 extends over 11 amino acids. The CDR3: CASPGRLEQYF. Here the CDR3 DNA reads TGTGCCAGCCCAGGTAGGCTCGAGCAGTACTTC.

In this sample, this clone turned up a few times. The genes are TRBV7-2 and TRBJ2-1; 7 positions agree with TRBD2. This CDR3 spans 15 amino acids. The V and J ends lost 1 base and 10 bases, in that order; junction bases with no gene match: 10. Germline values: CDR1 SGHTA, CDR2 FQGNSA. The chain's CDR3 is CASSLDPRTSTEQFF. The CDR3, as DNA: TGTGCCAGCAGCTTAGACCCCCGGACTAGTACGGAGCAGTTCTTC.

The rearrangement uses TRBV27 and TRBJ2-3; TRBD2 aligns across 7 bases. CDR1 is MNHEY, CDR2 SMNVEV, per germline (reference sequence). This CDR3 spans 15 amino acids. Losses at the gene ends were 6 bases for V and 3 bases for J; bases not matched to a gene: 9. CDR3 protein: CASSSLGLRTDTQYF. CDR3 nucleotide sequence: TGTGCCAGCAGCAGCCTGGGACTAAGGACAGATACGCAGTATTTT.